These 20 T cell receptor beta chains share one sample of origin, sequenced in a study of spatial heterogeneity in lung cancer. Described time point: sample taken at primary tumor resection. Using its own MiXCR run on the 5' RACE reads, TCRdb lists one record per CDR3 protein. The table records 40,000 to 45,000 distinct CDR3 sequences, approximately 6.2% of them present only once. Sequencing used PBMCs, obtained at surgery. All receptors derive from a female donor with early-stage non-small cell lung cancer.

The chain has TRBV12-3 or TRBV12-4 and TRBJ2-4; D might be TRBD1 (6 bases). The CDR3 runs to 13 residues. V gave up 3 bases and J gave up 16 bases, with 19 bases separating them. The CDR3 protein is CASSLALGQRSYF. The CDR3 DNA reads TGTGCCAGCAGTTTGGCCCTGGGACAAAGAAGTTACTTC.

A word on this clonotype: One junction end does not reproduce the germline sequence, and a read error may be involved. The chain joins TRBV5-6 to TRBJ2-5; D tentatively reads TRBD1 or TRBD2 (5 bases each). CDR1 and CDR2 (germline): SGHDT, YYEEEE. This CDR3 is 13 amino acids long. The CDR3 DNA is TGTGCCAGCAGCTTCGGACTGGGGGAGACCCGGTACTTC. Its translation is CASSFGLGETRYF. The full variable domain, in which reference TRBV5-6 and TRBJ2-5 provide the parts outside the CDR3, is DAGVTQSPTHLIKTRGQQVTLRCSPKSGHDTVSWYQQALGQGPQFIFQYYEEEERQRGNFPDRFSGHQFPNYSSELNVNALLLGDSALYLCASSFGLGETRYFGPGTRLLVL.

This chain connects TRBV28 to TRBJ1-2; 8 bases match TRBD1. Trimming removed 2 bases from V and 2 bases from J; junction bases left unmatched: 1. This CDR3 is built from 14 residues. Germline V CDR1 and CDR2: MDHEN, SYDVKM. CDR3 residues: CASSLQGANYGYTF. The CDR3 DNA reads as TGTGCCAGCAGTTTACAGGGGGCGAACTATGGCTACACCTTC.

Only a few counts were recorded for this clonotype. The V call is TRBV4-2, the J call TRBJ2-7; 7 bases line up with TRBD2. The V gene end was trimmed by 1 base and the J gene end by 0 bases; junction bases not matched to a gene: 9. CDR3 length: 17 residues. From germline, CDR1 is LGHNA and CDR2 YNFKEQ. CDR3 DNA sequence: TGTGCCAGCAGCCAAGCTCAAGCGGGGACCCCCTCCTACGAGCAGTACTTC. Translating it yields CASSQAQAGTPSYEQYF.

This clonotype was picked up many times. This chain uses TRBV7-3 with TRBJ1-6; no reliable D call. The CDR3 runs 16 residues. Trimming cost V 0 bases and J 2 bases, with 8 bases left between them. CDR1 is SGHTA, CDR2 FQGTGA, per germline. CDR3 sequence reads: CASSLTGDPYNSPLHF. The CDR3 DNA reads TGTGCCAGCAGCTTAACCGGGGATCCCTATAATTCACCCCTCCACTTT.

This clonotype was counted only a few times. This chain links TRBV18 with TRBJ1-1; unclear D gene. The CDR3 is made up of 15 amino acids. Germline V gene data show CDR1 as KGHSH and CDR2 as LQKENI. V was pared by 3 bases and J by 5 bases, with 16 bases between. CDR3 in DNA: TGTGCCAGCTCACCTGGAAAGGGCGGGTTGACTGAAGCTTTCTTT. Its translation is CASSPGKGGLTEAFF.

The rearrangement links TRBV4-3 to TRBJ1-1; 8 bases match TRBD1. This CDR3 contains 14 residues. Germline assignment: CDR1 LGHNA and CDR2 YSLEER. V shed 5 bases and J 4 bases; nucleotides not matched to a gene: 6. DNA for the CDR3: TGCGCCAGCAGCACAAGGACAGGGATCACTGAAGCTTTCTTT. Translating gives CASSTRTGITEAFF.

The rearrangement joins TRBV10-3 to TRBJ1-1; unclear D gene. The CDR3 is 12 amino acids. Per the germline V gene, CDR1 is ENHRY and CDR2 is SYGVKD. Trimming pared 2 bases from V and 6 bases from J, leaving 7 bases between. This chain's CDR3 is CAISEGLAEAFF. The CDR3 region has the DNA TGTGCCATCAGTGAGGGACTAGCTGAAGCTTTCTTT.

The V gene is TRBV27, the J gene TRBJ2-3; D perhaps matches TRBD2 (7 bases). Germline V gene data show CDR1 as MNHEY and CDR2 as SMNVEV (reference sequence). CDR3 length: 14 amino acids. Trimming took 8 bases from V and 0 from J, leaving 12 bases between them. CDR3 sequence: CASGGASSTDTQYF. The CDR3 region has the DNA TGTGCCAGCGGGGGGGCGTCTAGCACAGATACGCAGTATTTT.

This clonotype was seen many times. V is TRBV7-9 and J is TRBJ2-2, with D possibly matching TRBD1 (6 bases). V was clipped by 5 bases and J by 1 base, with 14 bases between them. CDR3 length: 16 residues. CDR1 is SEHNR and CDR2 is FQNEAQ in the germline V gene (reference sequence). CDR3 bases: TGTGCCAGCAGCCCAGACAGGTTTCTGAACACCGGGGAGCTGTTTTTT. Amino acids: CASSPDRFLNTGELFF.

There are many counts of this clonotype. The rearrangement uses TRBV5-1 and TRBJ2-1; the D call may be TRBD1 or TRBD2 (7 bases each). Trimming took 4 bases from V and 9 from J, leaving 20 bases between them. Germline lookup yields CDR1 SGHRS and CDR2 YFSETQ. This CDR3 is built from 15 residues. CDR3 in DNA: TGCGCCAGCAGCCCGACCCCAGGGGGGGGAGTTGAGCAGTTCTTC. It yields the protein CASSPTPGGGVEQFF.

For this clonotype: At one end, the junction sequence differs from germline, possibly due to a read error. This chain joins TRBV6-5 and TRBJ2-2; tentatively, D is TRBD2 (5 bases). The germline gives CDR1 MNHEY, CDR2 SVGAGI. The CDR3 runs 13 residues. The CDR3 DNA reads TGTGCCAGCACTTACCATCCCGGGGAAGAGCTGTTTTTT. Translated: CASTYHPGEELFF.

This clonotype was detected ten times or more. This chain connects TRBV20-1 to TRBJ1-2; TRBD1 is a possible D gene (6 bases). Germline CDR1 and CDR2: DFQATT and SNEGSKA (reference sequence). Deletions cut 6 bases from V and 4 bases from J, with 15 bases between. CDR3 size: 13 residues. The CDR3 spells CSAVLGHPYGYTF. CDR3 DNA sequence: TGCAGTGCAGTGTTGGGACACCCCTATGGCTACACCTTC.

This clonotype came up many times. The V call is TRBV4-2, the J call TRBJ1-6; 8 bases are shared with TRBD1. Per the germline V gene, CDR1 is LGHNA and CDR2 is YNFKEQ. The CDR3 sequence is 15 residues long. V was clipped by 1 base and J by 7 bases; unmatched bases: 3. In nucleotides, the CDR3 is TGTGCCAGCAGCCAAGGAGACAGGGGCAATTCACCCCTCCACTTT. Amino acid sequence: CASSQGDRGNSPLHF.

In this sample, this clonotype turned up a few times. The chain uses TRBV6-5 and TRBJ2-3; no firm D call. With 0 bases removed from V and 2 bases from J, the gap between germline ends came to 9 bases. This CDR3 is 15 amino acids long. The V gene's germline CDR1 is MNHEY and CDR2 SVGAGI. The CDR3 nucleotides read TGTGCCAGCAGTTACTCCGACCCGGTCACAGATACGCAGTATTTT. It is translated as CASSYSDPVTDTQYF.

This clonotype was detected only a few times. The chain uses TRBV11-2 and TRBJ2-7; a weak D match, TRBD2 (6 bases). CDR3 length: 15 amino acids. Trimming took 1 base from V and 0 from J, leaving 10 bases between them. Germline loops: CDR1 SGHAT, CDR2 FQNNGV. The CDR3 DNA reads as TGTGCCAGCAGCTTAGTTCCCGGGGGCTCCTACGAGCAGTACTTC. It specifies CASSLVPGGSYEQYF. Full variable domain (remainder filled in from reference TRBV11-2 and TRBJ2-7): EAGVAQSPRYKIIEKRQSVAFWCNPISGHATLYWYQQILGQGPKLLIQFQNNGVVDDSQLPKDRFSAERLKGVDSTLKIQPAKLEDSAVYLCASSLVPGGSYEQYFGPGTRLTVT.

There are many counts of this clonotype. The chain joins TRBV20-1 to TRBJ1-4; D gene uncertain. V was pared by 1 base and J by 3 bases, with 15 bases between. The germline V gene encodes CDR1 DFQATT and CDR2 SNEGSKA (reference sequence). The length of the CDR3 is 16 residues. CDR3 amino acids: CSARGHARGANEKLFF. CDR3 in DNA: TGCAGTGCTAGAGGACATGCCCGAGGAGCTAATGAAAAACTGTTTTTT.

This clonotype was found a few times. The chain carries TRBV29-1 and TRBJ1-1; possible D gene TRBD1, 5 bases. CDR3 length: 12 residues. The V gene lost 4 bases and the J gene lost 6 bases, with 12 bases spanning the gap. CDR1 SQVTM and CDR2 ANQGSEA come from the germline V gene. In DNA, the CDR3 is TGCAGCGTTGCGAGAGGGGACGCTGAAGCTTTCTTT. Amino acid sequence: CSVARGDAEAFF.

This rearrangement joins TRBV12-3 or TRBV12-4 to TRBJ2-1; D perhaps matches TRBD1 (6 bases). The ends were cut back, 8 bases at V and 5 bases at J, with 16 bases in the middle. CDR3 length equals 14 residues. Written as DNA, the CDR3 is TGTGCCAGCCATAAGAGGGGGAGCGACAATGAGCAGTTCTTC. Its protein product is CASHKRGSDNEQFF.

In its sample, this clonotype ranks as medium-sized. This CDR3 reads CASSPKQGQPQHF. The CDR3 coding sequence is TGTGCCAGCTCACCCAAACAGGGTCAGCCCCAGCATTTT. The V gene is TRBV18, the J gene TRBJ1-5; possible D gene TRBD1, 6 bases. V was cut by 3 bases and J by 6 bases, with 9 bases left in between. Germline V gives CDR1 KGHSH, CDR2 LQKENI. There are 13 residues in the CDR3.